Only a few counts were recorded for the clone carrying this T cell receptor beta chain. What it binds is unknown. TCRdb analysed the reads with MiXCR anew, one entry per CDR3 protein. The data hold around 710,000 distinct CDR3 sequences, with just under 30% observed a single time. There are 16 residues in the CDR3. CDR1 is SGHVS, CDR2 FQNEAQ, per germline. The V gene end was trimmed by 5 bases and the J gene end by 3 bases; junction bases not matched to a gene: 11. This entry is derived from a study of T cell repertoires in cytomegalovirus infection. Across the whole study: Well-studied HLA-B-restricted CMV epitopes were used in the study alongside recently identified HLA-C-restricted ones. Public TCR beta signatures were indicative of both CMV infection and a matching HLA type. Findings and caveats of the study: Dominant in the ex vivo response were TCR beta clonotypes restricted by HLA-C and specific for CMV.

This material consisted of cultured CD8+ T cells from PBMCs, taken from culture after CMV antigen stimulation. This receptor was identified in a human donor in good health (CMV status not recorded). Some clones in this sample may be carry-over from other donors' samples. This chain uses TRBV7-8 with TRBJ2-3, with TRBD2 matching 7 bases. In DNA, the CDR3 is TGTGCCAGCAGCGTTAGCCAAGCGGGGATGACAGATACGCAGTATTTT. The encoded protein is CASSVSQAGMTDTQYF.